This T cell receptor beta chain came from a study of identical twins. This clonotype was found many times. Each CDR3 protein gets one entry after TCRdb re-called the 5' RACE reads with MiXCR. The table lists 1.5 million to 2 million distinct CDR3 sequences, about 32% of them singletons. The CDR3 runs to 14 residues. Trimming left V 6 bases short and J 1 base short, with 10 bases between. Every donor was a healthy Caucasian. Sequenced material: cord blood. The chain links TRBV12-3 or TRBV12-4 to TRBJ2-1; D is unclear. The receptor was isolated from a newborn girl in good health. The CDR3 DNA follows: TGTGCCAGCAGCCGGACGGAGTCCTACAATGAGCAGTTCTTC. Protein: CASSRTESYNEQFF.